Detailed here is one TCR beta chain. The sample is drawn from a study of blood T cell repertoires in COVID-19. Across the study: PBMCs, B-cell-depleted T cells, or T cells were the source of the cDNA or gDNA that made up the material.

Germline values: CDR1 SGHTS, CDR2 YDEGEE. V was pared by 2 bases and J by 7 bases, with 7 bases between. The length of the CDR3 is 12 residues. The cohort comprised adults aged 18 to 89 years residing in 24 US areas. Clinical history as reported by participants underpinned cohort assignment. Clones were read by immunoSEQ multiplex PCR, and TCRdb kept only the in-frame ones, dropping some. Here the sample spans 200,000 to 250,000 clones, approximately 90% being singletons. The genes are TRBV5-8 and TRBJ1-5; TRBD1 is a possible D gene (5 bases). Sequencing was carried out using PBMCs or T cells enriched from blood (not recorded which). This TCR came from a man younger than 45 who had recovered from COVID-19. The CDR3 region is CASSFGGQPQHF. Here the CDR3 DNA reads TGTGCCAGCAGCTTCGGGGGGCAGCCCCAGCATTTT.